This TCR beta chain was obtained from a study of a mutant IDH1 vaccine in newly diagnosed glioma. At the level of the study: Patients got radiotherapy, temozolomide, or both beforehand, and most got both.

Time point: week 5, during vaccination. Each dose of the vaccine consisted of 300 ug of mutant IDH1 20-mer peptide, with topical imiquimod. Repertoires were generated with immunoSEQ multiplex PCR, while TCRdb's copy carries only in-frame clones and drops some. The data show 75,000 to 85,000 clones, 75% to 95% seen once. On this clone: The antigen remains undetermined.

The junction had 3 bases not matched to a gene; V was cut back by 6 bases and J by 0 bases. Per germline, CDR1 SEHNR and CDR2 FQNEAQ (reference sequence). The CDR3 is 15 residues long. This clonotype was obtained from a woman aged 45 to 65 with glioma. The chain recombines TRBV7-9 with TRBJ2-1; TRBD2 matches 9 bases. Sequenced material: PBMCs, taken from a glioma patient whose treatment included an IDH1 peptide vaccine. This chain's CDR3 is CASRLTSGSYNEQFF. DNA for the CDR3: TGTGCCAGCAGGCTGACTAGCGGCTCCTACAATGAGCAGTTCTTC.